Here is one T cell receptor beta chain with its context. The data originate from a study of blood T cell repertoires in COVID-19. Study at large: Nucleic acid was either cDNA or gDNA, and it came from T cells, B-cell-depleted T cells, or PBMCs.

CDR3 length: 14 amino acids. Trimming stripped 3 bases from V and 2 bases from J, with 8 bases between. CDR1 SGHDT and CDR2 YYEEEE come from the germline V gene. Profiling relied on immunoSEQ multiplex PCR, and the TCRdb table lists in-frame clones only, not all of them. The table records around 180,000 clones, less than 90% of them present only once. The clonotype was recovered from an older man with active or convalescent COVID-19. The sequencing sample was made of peripheral blood. This chain links TRBV5-6 with TRBJ2-2; D is perhaps TRBD1 (6 bases). The DNA of the CDR3 is TGTGCCAGCAGCTGGGACACCAACACCGGGGAGCTGTTTTTT. Its protein is CASSWDTNTGELFF. Together with reference TRBV5-6 and TRBJ2-2, the CDR3 gives the full variable domain: DAGVTQSPTHLIKTRGQQVTLRCSPKSGHDTVSWYQQALGQGPQFIFQYYEEEERQRGNFPDRFSGHQFPNYSSELNVNALLLGDSALYLCASSWDTNTGELFFGEGSRLTVL.